The 20 T cell receptor beta chains below all came from one sample that was sequenced in a study of cytomegalovirus exposure and HLA in healthy donors (TCRdb year 2017). Libraries were built with the immunoSEQ multiplex PCR assay. The immuneACCESS repertoire file appears here via TCRdb, limited to in-frame rearrangements. These files lack a portion of the clones; in checked studies, under half of the deficit traces to unresolved V genes, and the cause of the others is not known. For this sample the table gives approximately 120,000 clones, of which 89% were detected only once. Roughly 2% of the sample is in the top ten clones. The sequenced sample was PBMCs. The source is a woman younger than 35 in good health and CMV-seronegative.

The chain links TRBV7-6 to TRBJ2-7; 7 bases are shared with TRBD1. The CDR3 contains 16 residues. CDR1 SGHVS and CDR2 FNYEAQ come from the germline V gene. J lost 2 bases, V lost 5 bases, and 12 bases had no gene match. DNA of the CDR3: TGTGCCAGCAGCCCCCGCTCCGGGACAGCAGCCTACGAGCAGTACTTC. The encoded protein is CASSPRSGTAAYEQYF.

The genes are TRBV11-2 and TRBJ2-7; the D gene is possibly TRBD1 (6 bases). Per germline, CDR1 SGHAT and CDR2 FQNNGV. This CDR3 has 14 amino acids. V was pared by 1 base and J by 2 bases, with 9 bases between. The CDR3 region has the DNA TGTGCCAGCAGCTTAGGGGGACATCCCTACGAGCAGTACTTC. It translates to CASSLGGHPYEQYF.

V is TRBV19 and J is TRBJ1-4; maybe TRBD1 (5 bases). The CDR3 totals 14 residues. CDR1 is LNHDA, CDR2 SQIVND, per germline (reference sequence). V was clipped by 7 bases and J by 8 bases, with 17 bases between them. The CDR3 region has the DNA TGTGCCAGTAATCACGGACACTTGGGGGAAAAACTGTTTTTT. This codes for CASNHGHLGEKLFF. Supplemented by reference TRBV19 and TRBJ1-4, the full variable domain reads DGGITQSPKYLFRKEGQNVTLSCEQNLNHDAMYWYRQDPGQGLRLIYYSQIVNDFQKGDIAEGYSVSREKKESFPLTVTSAQKNPTAFYLCASNHGHLGEKLFFGSGTQLSVL.

This chain joins TRBV29-1 and TRBJ2-3; D might be TRBD2 (7 bases). The V gene lost 4 bases and the J gene lost 2 bases, with 13 bases spanning the gap. The length of the CDR3 is 14 residues. Germline CDR1 SQVTM, CDR2 ANQGSEA. The CDR3 region is CSVATGTITDTQYF. CDR3 DNA: TGCAGCGTTGCTACAGGGACTATCACAGATACGCAGTATTTT.

The chain is built from TRBV12-2 and TRBJ2-2; TRBD2 is taken as the D call from the table, unchecked against the DNA. TRBV12-2 is a listed pseudogene. The CDR3 extends over 20 amino acids. The CDR3 loop reads CASRLGSGTSGKINTGELFF. The CDR3 DNA is TGTGCAAGTCGCTTAGGTAGTGGGACTAGCGGGAAGATTAACACCGGGGAGCTGTTTTTT.

The chain carries TRBV7-9 and TRBJ2-5; no firm D call. The CDR3 contains 13 residues. Germline CDR1 SEHNR, CDR2 FQNEAQ (reference sequence). V dropped 2 bases and J dropped 4 bases, with 8 bases sitting between them. The CDR3 region is CASSLPSGETQYF. DNA of the CDR3: TGTGCCAGCAGCTTACCGTCGGGAGAGACCCAGTACTTC.

The V gene is TRBV23-1, the J gene TRBJ2-3, with D perhaps TRBD2 (6 bases). TRBV23-1 carries the ORF label, with uncertain function. CDR3 length: 16 amino acids. V lost 7 bases, J lost 0 bases, and 17 bases lay in between. CDR3 sequence (DNA): TGCGCCAGCACTCCCGCGGGAAACCTAAGCACAGATACGCAGTATTTT. Protein product: CASTPAGNLSTDTQYF.

The chain links TRBV4-1 to TRBJ1-4, with D maybe TRBD1 (5 bases). Germline CDR1 and CDR2: MGHRA and YSYEKL. Trimming left V 1 base short and J 8 bases short, with 11 bases between. This CDR3 has 14 amino acids. The CDR3 DNA reads as TGCGCCAGCAGCCAAGGGCAGGGTAGCGAAAAACTGTTTTTT. It specifies CASSQGQGSEKLFF.

The chain employs TRBV9 and TRBJ2-1; D is possibly TRBD1 (5 bases). V shed 0 bases and J shed 10 bases, with 14 bases lying between them. This CDR3 region has 14 residues. Germline lookup yields CDR1 SGDLS and CDR2 YYNGEE. Here the CDR3 reads CASSVEITGWEQFF. In DNA, the CDR3 is TGTGCCAGCAGCGTAGAGATTACAGGTTGGGAGCAGTTCTTC.

Only a few counts were recorded for this clone. The chain recombines TRBV11-2 with TRBJ1-1; no definite D call. Germline values: CDR1 SGHAT, CDR2 FQNNGV. Trimming took 3 bases from V and 6 from J, leaving 17 bases between them. This CDR3 comprises 15 residues. The CDR3 is CASSFEGLGVAEAFF. The CDR3 coding sequence is TGTGCCAGCAGCTTCGAGGGCCTTGGTGTCGCTGAAGCTTTCTTT.

The CDR3 loop is CASSLDRGQAPLHF. The CDR3 DNA is TGCGCCAGCAGCTTGGACAGGGGCCAGGCACCCCTCCACTTT. This chain uses TRBV5-1 with TRBJ1-6, with 7 bases aligning to TRBD1. This CDR3 is 14 amino acids long. CDR1 and CDR2 from the germline V gene are SGHRS and YFSETQ. After removal of 0 bases from V and 11 bases from J, the junction contained 5 bases not matched to a gene.

The rearrangement joins TRBV27 to TRBJ1-4, with unresolved D. Germline V gives CDR1 MNHEY, CDR2 SMNVEV (reference sequence). The CDR3 consists of 14 residues. V lost 3 bases, J lost 2 bases, and 7 bases lay in between. The CDR3: CASSFRRTNEKLFF. As DNA, the CDR3 is TGTGCCAGCAGTTTTCGGAGGACTAATGAAAAACTGTTTTTT.

The chain recombines TRBV6-1 with TRBJ2-7; 12 bases agree with TRBD2. The CDR3 extends over 16 amino acids. The V segment lost 3 bases and the J segment 3 bases; nucleotides outside the gene matches: 6. Germline V gene data show CDR1 as MNHNS and CDR2 as SASEGT. The CDR3 nucleotides are TGTGCCAGCAGTGAGGGACTAGCGGGCATGGGCTACGAGCAGTACTTC. Protein: CASSEGLAGMGYEQYF.

The V gene is TRBV28, the J gene TRBJ2-7, with D perhaps TRBD1 (5 bases). CDR1 MDHEN and CDR2 SYDVKM come from the germline V gene. The CDR3 runs 15 residues. V shed 3 bases and J shed 2 bases, with 14 bases lying between them. The CDR3 coding sequence is TGTGCCAGCAGTTTCCTCCAGGGTACAGCCTACGAGCAGTACTTC. Translating it yields CASSFLQGTAYEQYF.

V usage is TRBV6-4 and J usage is TRBJ2-6; 8 bases map to TRBD1. Germline-derived CDR1 and CDR2 are MRHNA and SNTAGT. The CDR3 has 16 residues. V trimming: 5 bases; J trimming: 4 bases; junction bases outside the gene matches: 7. CDR3 protein: CASSPTGGLGANVLTF. The CDR3 DNA is TGTGCCAGCAGTCCAACAGGGGGTTTGGGGGCCAACGTCCTGACTTTC.

This chain connects TRBV12-5 to TRBJ1-3; the match to TRBD1 covers 8 bases. The germline V gene encodes CDR1 LGHNT and CDR2 FRNRAP. J gave up 4 bases and V 0 bases, and 11 bases lay outside the gene matches. The CDR3 covers 18 residues. CDR3 DNA sequence: TGTGCTAGTGGTTTGGTTGACACGTACGACAGGGGAGGAAACACCATATATTTT. It specifies CASGLVDTYDRGGNTIYF.

The chain has TRBV10-3 and TRBJ2-5, with D possibly being TRBD2 (6 bases). Trimming stripped 3 bases from V and 0 bases from J, with 8 bases between. Per germline, CDR1 ENHRY and CDR2 SYGVKD. This CDR3 is 14 amino acids long. CDR3 sequence (DNA): TGTGCCATCAGTGATGGAGGGAACCAAGAGACCCAGTACTTC. This codes for CAISDGGNQETQYF.

This chain links TRBV7-8 with TRBJ2-2; 13 bases match TRBD2. Per the germline V gene, CDR1 is SGHVS and CDR2 is FQNEAQ. J gave up 7 bases and V 5 bases, and 7 bases lay outside the gene matches. The CDR3 is made up of 16 amino acids. CDR3 in amino acids: CASSPGLAGAGGELFF. CDR3 in DNA: TGTGCCAGCAGCCCCGGACTAGCGGGAGCGGGCGGGGAGCTGTTTTTT.

The chain links TRBV4-1 to TRBJ1-2; D gene ambiguous. The CDR3 totals 11 residues. Germline CDR1 MGHRA, CDR2 YSYEKL. V was cut by 6 bases and J by 2 bases, with 4 bases left in between. The CDR3 protein is CASRANYGYTF. CDR3 nucleotide sequence: TGCGCCAGCAGGGCAAACTATGGCTACACCTTC.

Only a few counts were recorded for this clone. CDR3 sequence (DNA): TGTGCCAGTAGTATCGCCTCCCGTGGGCAGAAGCCCCAGCATTTT. It yields the protein CASSIASRGQKPQHF. The genes are TRBV19 and TRBJ1-5; D is unresolved. V was trimmed by 3 bases and J by 8 bases, leaving 17 bases between them. CDR3 length: 15 amino acids. Germline values: CDR1 LNHDA, CDR2 SQIVND (reference sequence).